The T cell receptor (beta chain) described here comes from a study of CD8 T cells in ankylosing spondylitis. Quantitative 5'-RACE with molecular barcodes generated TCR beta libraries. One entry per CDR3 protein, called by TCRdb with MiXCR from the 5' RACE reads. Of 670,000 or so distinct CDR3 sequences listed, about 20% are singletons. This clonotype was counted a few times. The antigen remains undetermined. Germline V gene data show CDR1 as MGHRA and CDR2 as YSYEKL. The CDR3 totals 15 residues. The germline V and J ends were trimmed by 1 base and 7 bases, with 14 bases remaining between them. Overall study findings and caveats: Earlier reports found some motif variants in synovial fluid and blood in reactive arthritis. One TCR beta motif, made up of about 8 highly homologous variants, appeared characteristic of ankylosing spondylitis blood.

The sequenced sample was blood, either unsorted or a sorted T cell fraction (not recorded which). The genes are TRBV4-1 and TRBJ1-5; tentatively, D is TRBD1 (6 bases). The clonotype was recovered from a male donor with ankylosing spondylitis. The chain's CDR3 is CASSQAKPGEQPQHF. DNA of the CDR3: TGCGCCAGCAGCCAAGCGAAACCAGGGGAACAGCCCCAGCATTTT.